What follows are 14 T cell receptor beta chains derived from one specimen sequenced in a study of glioma-infiltrating T cells after dendritic cell vaccination. Produced via immunoSEQ multiplex PCR; TCRdb's table is partial and in-frame only. The table lists about 100,000 clones, 70% to 80% of them singletons. The sequencing here drew on blood, taken before dendritic cell vaccination. The receptors come from a human donor with glioblastoma.

In this sample, this clone turned up a few times. The chain joins TRBV27 to TRBJ2-1; a weak D match, TRBD2 (6 bases). Germline CDR1 MNHEY, CDR2 SMNVEV (reference sequence). V dropped 8 bases and J dropped 13 bases, with 18 bases sitting between them. CDR3 length: 12 amino acids. CDR3 bases: TGTGCCAGCTTCGGACCTGGGACTTCCCAGTTCTTC. Translating gives CASFGPGTSQFF.

V gene TRBV28 combines with J gene TRBJ2-1, with D perhaps TRBD2 (6 bases). The CDR3 extends over 13 amino acids. Germline loops: CDR1 MDHEN, CDR2 SYDVKM. With 7 bases removed from V and 8 bases from J, the gap between germline ends came to 15 bases. The CDR3 coding sequence is TGTGCCAGCAATATGGGGGGAAGGGATGAGCAGTTCTTC. Amino acids: CASNMGGRDEQFF.

CDR3: CASSRAQGMFEQYF. CDR3 nucleotides: TGTGCCAGCTCACGAGCACAGGGGATGTTCGAGCAGTACTTC. The gene calls are TRBV18 and TRBJ2-7; TRBD1 matches at 7 bases. In germline, CDR1 is KGHSH, CDR2 LQKENI. V lost 4 bases, J lost 6 bases, and 9 bases stayed unmatched. The CDR3 runs 14 residues. Filled out from reference TRBV18 and TRBJ2-7, the complete variable domain reads NAGVMQNPRHLVRRRGQEARLRCSPMKGHSHVYWYRQLPEEGLKFMVYLQKENIIDESGMPKERFSAEFPKEGPSILRIQQVVRGDSAAYFCASSRAQGMFEQYFGPGTRLTVT.

V is TRBV5-4 and J is TRBJ2-3; the D gene is possibly TRBD1 (5 bases). CDR3 size: 12 residues. V was trimmed by 2 bases and J by 4 bases, leaving 5 bases between them. Germline-derived CDR1 and CDR2 are SGHNT and YYREEE (reference sequence). As DNA, the CDR3 is TGTGCCAGCAGCTTCAGGGCAGATACGCAGTATTTT. Its protein is CASSFRADTQYF.

The CDR3 nucleotides read TGCGCCAGCAGTGCGATACCAGACACTGAAGCTTTCTTT. It encodes CASSAIPDTEAFF. This chain joins TRBV10-2 and TRBJ1-1, with no clear D. Germline V lookup: CDR1 WSHSY, CDR2 SAAADI. Trimming took off 4 bases at V and 3 bases at J, with 9 bases between the two ends. This CDR3 has 13 amino acids.

The chain uses TRBV30 and TRBJ1-2; no clear D gene. The germline V gene has CDR1 GTSNPN and CDR2 SVGIG (reference sequence). The CDR3 totals 12 residues. Trimming shortened V by 6 bases and J by 12 bases, and 20 bases separated the two germline ends. The CDR3 here is CACPVGFGENTF. The CDR3, as DNA: TGTGCCTGCCCGGTCGGGTTCGGGGAGAACACCTTC.

V gene TRBV5-1 combines with J gene TRBJ1-1; 8 positions agree with TRBD1. Germline values: CDR1 SGHRS, CDR2 YFSETQ. The trim removed 7 bases at V and 1 base at J, leaving 9 bases unmatched. The CDR3 contains 15 residues. DNA for the CDR3: TGCGCCAGCCAAGCAGGGGGCGCTCGGAACACTGAAGCTTTCTTT. This encodes CASQAGGARNTEAFF. Filled out from reference TRBV5-1 and TRBJ1-1, the complete variable domain reads KAGVTQTPRYLIKTRGQQVTLSCSPISGHRSVSWYQQTPGQGLQFLFEYFSETQRNKGNFPGRFSGRQFSNSRSEMNVSTLELGDSALYLCASQAGGARNTEAFFGQGTRLTVV.

The chain links TRBV5-3 to TRBJ2-7; D possibly corresponds to TRBD2 (6 bases). TRBV5-3 is known as an ORF, though its function is uncertain. CDR3 length: 15 residues. The V end lost 0 bases, the J end lost 0 bases, and 10 bases lay between the germline ends. The CDR3 sequence: CARSLVEGNSYEQYF. The CDR3 DNA is TGTGCCAGAAGCTTGGTGGAGGGCAACTCCTACGAGCAGTACTTC.

The chain employs TRBV30 and TRBJ2-7; TRBD2 matches 10 bases. Germline CDR1 GTSNPN, CDR2 SVGIG (reference sequence). After removal of 2 bases from V and 2 bases from J, the junction contained 15 bases not matched to a gene. This CDR3 is 18 amino acids long. CDR3: CAWSTRSGLAEGTYEQYF. CDR3 coding DNA: TGTGCCTGGAGTACCCGGTCAGGACTAGCGGAGGGGACCTACGAGCAGTACTTC.

The chain employs TRBV30 and TRBJ2-3; possibly TRBD1 for D (7 bases). The CDR3 has 13 amino acids. Germline assignment: CDR1 GTSNPN and CDR2 SVGIG (reference sequence). Deletions cut 4 bases from V and 6 bases from J, with 14 bases between. The CDR3 sequence is CAWTGGGRDTQYF. DNA of the CDR3: TGTGCCTGGACAGGGGGAGGTCGGGATACGCAGTATTTT.

The rearrangement joins TRBV7-9 to TRBJ1-1; 8 bases are shared with TRBD1. CDR1 and CDR2 (germline): SEHNR, FQNEAQ (reference sequence). The CDR3 loop spans 14 amino acids. Trimming at V came to 5 bases and at J to 1 base, leaving 3 bases not matched to a gene. This CDR3 reads CASSRGQGNTEAFF. In DNA, the CDR3 is TGTGCCAGCAGCAGAGGACAGGGGAACACTGAAGCTTTCTTT.

V gene TRBV6-6 combines with J gene TRBJ1-2; a weak D match, TRBD1 (6 bases). The length of the CDR3 is 14 residues. Trimming pared 0 bases from V and 4 bases from J, leaving 9 bases between. Germline CDR1 and CDR2: MNHNY and SVGAGI (reference sequence). CDR3 coding DNA: TGTGCCAGCAGTTACTCAGGGGGGGGCTATGGCTACACCTTC. Its translation is CASSYSGGGYGYTF.

Of note for this clone: At the DNA level, this CDR3 is encoded by other sequences in the same sample as well. The J gene is TRBJ2-7, the V gene TRBV30; TRBD2 matches at 11 bases. This CDR3 is 12 amino acids long. The J segment lost 3 bases and the V segment lost 5 bases, leaving 0 bases of the junction unmatched. Germline loops: CDR1 GTSNPN, CDR2 SVGIG (reference sequence). In DNA form, the CDR3 reads TGTGCCTGGGGGACTAGCGGCTACGAGCAGTACTTC. Its protein product is CAWGTSGYEQYF.

The rearrangement links TRBV18 to TRBJ1-2; 10 nucleotides line up with TRBD1. Trimming removed 3 bases from V and 3 bases from J; junction bases left unmatched: 1. CDR3 size: 14 residues. Germline CDR1 and CDR2: KGHSH and LQKENI. Here the CDR3 reads CASSPGQGDYGYTF. CDR3 sequence (DNA): TGTGCCAGCTCACCCGGACAGGGGGACTATGGCTACACCTTC.